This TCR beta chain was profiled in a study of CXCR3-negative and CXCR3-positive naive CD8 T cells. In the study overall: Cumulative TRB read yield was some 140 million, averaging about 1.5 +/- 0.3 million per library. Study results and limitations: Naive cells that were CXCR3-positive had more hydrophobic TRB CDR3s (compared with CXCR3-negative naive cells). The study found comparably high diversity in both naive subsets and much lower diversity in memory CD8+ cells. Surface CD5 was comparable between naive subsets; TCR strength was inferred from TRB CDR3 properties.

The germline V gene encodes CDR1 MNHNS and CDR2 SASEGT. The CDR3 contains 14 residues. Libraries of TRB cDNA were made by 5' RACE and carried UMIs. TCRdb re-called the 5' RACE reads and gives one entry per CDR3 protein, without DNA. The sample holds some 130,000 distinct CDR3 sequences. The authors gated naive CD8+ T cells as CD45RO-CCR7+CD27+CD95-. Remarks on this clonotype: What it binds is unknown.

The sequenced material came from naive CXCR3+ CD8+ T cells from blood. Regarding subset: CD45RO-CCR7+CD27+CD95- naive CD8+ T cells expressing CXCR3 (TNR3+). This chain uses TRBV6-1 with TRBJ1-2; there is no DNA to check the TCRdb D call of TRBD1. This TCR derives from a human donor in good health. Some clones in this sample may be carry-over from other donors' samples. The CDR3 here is CASSEFREIHGYTF.